Listed below are T cell receptor beta chains from one sample, sequenced in a study of control samples from healthy donors and cancer patients. Produced via immunoSEQ multiplex PCR; TCRdb's table is partial and in-frame only. This table holds 130,000 or so clones, 85% to 95% found once. Sample: blood. These receptors were taken from a middle-aged man in good health. Each CDR3 is given with its conserved first and last residue. Fields, in order: CDR3 protein, CDR3 DNA, clone size, V gene, D gene, J gene. D genes are given only for firm matches. Clone size is not always given. Where it is, it says once, few, many or a class for expanded clones.

CDR3aa: CASSTGGNQPQHF
CDR3nt: TGTGCCAGCAGCACAGGCGGCAATCAGCCCCAGCATTTT
abundance: once
v_gene: TRBV21-1
d_gene: .
j_gene: TRBJ1-5

CDR3aa: CASSWGQANTGELFF
CDR3nt: TGTGCCAGCAGCTGGGGACAGGCGAACACCGGGGAGCTGTTTTTT
abundance: .
v_gene: TRBV5-6
d_gene: TRBD1
j_gene: TRBJ2-2

CDR3aa: CASSPGTGHYGYTF
CDR3nt: TGTGCCAGCAGCCCCGGGACAGGGCACTATGGCTACACCTTC
abundance: .
v_gene: TRBV5-5
d_gene: TRBD1
j_gene: TRBJ1-2

CDR3aa: CASSHGGQTNTGELFF
CDR3nt: TGTGCCAGCAGCCACGGCGGGCAGACCAACACCGGGGAGCTGTTTTTT
abundance: .
v_gene: TRBV5-4
d_gene: .
j_gene: TRBJ2-2

CDR3aa: CASSIGTVENTGELFF
CDR3nt: TGTGCCAGCAGCATAGGGACAGTAGAGAACACCGGGGAGCTGTTTTTT
abundance: once
v_gene: TRBV6-2/TRBV6-3
d_gene: TRBD1
j_gene: TRBJ2-2

CDR3aa: CATSRGGSAGPQHF
CDR3nt: TGTGCCACCAGCAGGGGAGGGTCCGCTGGGCCCCAGCATTTT
abundance: .
v_gene: TRBV15
d_gene: .
j_gene: TRBJ1-5

CDR3aa: CASSQGGSESGVGELFF
CDR3nt: TGTGCCAGCAGCCAAGGTGGCTCTGAAAGTGGAGTCGGGGAGCTGTTTTTT
abundance: .
v_gene: TRBV4-2
d_gene: .
j_gene: TRBJ2-2

CDR3aa: CASSPIQGNYGYAF
CDR3nt: TGTGCCAGCAGTCCGATACAGGGGAACTATGGCTACGCCTTC
abundance: .
v_gene: TRBV28
d_gene: TRBD1
j_gene: TRBJ1-2

CDR3aa: CASGTGTGVYEQYF
CDR3nt: TGTGCCAGCGGAACCGGGACAGGAGTCTACGAGCAGTACTTC
abundance: many
v_gene: TRBV9
d_gene: TRBD1
j_gene: TRBJ2-7

CDR3aa: CASSQDSFRGDEAFF
CDR3nt: TGTGCCAGCAGCCAAGATAGTTTTCGGGGGGACGAAGCTTTCTTT
abundance: .
v_gene: TRBV14
d_gene: .
j_gene: TRBJ1-1

CDR3aa: CASSQTTEAYGYTF
CDR3nt: TGTGCCAGCAGCCAAACGACGGAGGCCTATGGCTACACCTTC
abundance: .
v_gene: TRBV3-1/TRBV3-2
d_gene: .
j_gene: TRBJ1-2

CDR3aa: CASSLVFRAGDYGYTF
CDR3nt: TGTGCCAGCAGCTTAGTCTTTAGGGCAGGGGACTATGGCTACACCTTC
abundance: .
v_gene: TRBV11-2
d_gene: .
j_gene: TRBJ1-2

CDR3aa: CASSDPTGSAYNEQFF
CDR3nt: TGTGCCAGCAGTGATCCTACAGGGAGTGCCTACAATGAGCAGTTCTTC
abundance: .
v_gene: TRBV25-1
d_gene: .
j_gene: TRBJ2-1

CDR3aa: CASSKGGTSPLHF
CDR3nt: TGTGCCAGTAGTAAAGGGGGCACTTCACCCCTCCACTTT
abundance: .
v_gene: TRBV19
d_gene: TRBD1
j_gene: TRBJ1-6

CDR3aa: CASSLSGTGVGAFF
CDR3nt: TGTGCCAGCAGCTTATCCGGGACAGGGGTCGGGGCTTTCTTT
abundance: .
v_gene: TRBV7-3
d_gene: TRBD1
j_gene: TRBJ1-1

CDR3aa: CASSFGGSANTGELFF
CDR3nt: TGTGCCAGCAGCTTTGGGGGGAGCGCGAACACCGGGGAGCTGTTTTTT
abundance: .
v_gene: TRBV28
d_gene: .
j_gene: TRBJ2-2

CDR3aa: CASSYSGQGLDEQYF
CDR3nt: TGTGCCAGCAGTTACTCGGGGCAGGGGTTGGACGAGCAGTACTTC
abundance: .
v_gene: TRBV6-5
d_gene: .
j_gene: TRBJ2-7

CDR3aa: CASSHPGEPDTQYF
CDR3nt: TGTGCCAGCAGTCACCCCGGGGAACCAGATACGCAGTATTTT
abundance: .
v_gene: TRBV6-6
d_gene: .
j_gene: TRBJ2-3